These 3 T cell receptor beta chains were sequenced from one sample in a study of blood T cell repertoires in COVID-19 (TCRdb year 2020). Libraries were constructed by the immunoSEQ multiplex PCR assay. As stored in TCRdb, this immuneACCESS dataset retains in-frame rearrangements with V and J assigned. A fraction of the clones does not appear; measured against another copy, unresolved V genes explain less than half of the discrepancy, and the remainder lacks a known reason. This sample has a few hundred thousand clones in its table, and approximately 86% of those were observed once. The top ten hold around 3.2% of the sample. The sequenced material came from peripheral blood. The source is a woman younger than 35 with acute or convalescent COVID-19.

CDR3 coding DNA: TGTGCCAGCAGCCAAGATCTACCGGGACAGGGTTGGGGAAGCTCCTACGAGCAGTACTTC. Translated: CASSQDLPGQGWGSSYEQYF. V and J are TRBV14 and TRBJ2-7, with 9 bases matching TRBD1. The CDR3 loop spans 20 amino acids. The V segment lost 0 bases and the J segment 0 bases; nucleotides outside the gene matches: 15. The germline gives CDR1 SGHDN, CDR2 FVKESK.

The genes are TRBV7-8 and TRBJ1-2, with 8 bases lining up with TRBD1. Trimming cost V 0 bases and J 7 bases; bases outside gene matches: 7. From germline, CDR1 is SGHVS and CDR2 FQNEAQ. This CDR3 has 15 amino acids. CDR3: CASSLAGQGAGGYTF. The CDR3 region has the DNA TGTGCCAGCAGCTTAGCGGGGCAGGGGGCGGGTGGCTACACCTTC.

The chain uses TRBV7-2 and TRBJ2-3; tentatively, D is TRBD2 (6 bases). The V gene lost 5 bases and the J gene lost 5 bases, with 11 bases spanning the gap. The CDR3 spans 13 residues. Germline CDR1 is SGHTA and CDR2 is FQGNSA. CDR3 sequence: CASSTPGRDTQYF. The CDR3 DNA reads TGTGCCAGCAGCACCCCCGGGAGAGATACGCAGTATTTT.